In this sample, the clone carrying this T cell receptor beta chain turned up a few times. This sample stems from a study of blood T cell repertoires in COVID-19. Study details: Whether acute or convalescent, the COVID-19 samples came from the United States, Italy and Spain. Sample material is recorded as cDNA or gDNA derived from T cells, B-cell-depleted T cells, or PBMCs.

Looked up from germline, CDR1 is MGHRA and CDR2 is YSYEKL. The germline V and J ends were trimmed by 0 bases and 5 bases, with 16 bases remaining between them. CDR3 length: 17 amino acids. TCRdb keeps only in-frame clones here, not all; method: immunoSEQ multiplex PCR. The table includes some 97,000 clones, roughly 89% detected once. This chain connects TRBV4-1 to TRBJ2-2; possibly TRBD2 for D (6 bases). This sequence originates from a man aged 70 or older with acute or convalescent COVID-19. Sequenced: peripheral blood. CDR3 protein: CASSQDLGGTGTGELFF. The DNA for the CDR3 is TGCGCCAGCAGCCAAGATTTGGGAGGTACGGGGACCGGGGAGCTGTTTTTT.